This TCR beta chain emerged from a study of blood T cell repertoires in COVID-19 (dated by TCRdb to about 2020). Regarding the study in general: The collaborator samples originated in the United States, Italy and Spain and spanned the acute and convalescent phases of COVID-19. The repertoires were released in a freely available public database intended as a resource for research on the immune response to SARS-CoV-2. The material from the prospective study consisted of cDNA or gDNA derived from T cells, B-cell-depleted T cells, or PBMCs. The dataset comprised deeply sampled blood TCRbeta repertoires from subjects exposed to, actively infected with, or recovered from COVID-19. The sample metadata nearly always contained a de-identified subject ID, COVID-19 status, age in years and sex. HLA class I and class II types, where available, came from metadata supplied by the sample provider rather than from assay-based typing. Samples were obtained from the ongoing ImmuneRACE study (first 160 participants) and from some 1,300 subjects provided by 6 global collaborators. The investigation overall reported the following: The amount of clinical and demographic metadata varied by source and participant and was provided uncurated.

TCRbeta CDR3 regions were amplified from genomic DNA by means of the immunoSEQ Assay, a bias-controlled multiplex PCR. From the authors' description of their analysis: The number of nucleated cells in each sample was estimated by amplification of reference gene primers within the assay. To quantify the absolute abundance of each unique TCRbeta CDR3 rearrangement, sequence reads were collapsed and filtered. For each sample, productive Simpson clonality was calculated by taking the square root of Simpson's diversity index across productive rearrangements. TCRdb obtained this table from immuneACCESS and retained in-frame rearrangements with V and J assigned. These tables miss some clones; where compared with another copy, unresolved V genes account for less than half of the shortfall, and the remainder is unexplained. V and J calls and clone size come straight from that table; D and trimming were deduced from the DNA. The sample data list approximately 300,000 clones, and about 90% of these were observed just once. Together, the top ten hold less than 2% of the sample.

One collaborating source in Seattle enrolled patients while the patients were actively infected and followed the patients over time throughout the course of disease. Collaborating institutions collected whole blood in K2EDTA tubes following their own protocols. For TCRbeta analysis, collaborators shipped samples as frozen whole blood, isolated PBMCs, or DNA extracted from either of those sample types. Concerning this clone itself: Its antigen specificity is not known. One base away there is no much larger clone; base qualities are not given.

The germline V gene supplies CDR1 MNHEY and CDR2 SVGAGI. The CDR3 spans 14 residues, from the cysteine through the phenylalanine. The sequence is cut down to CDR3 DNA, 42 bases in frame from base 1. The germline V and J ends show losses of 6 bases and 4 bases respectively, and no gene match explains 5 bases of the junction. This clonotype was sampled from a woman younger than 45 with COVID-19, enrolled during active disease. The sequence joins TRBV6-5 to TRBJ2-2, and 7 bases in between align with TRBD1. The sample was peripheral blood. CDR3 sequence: CASSPGTVTGELFF. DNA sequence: TGTGCCAGCAGCCCCGGGACAGTCACCGGGGAGCTGTTTTTT.